The 2 T cell receptor beta chains in this list originate from one sample, sequenced in a study of T-cell memory formation after mild COVID-19 (dated by TCRdb to the early 2020s). The library was generated by 5' RACE. TCRdb lists the instrument as Illumina NovaSeq 6000. TCRdb trimmed the raw reads at Q25, called clones with MiXCR and kept productive beta chains. CDR3 protein duplicates are merged, each entry listing the most common genes and DNA. This sample has approximately 340,000 distinct CDR3 sequences in its table, and about 15% of those were observed once. Approximately 20% of the sample goes to the ten largest clones. Sequences were obtained from PBMCs or a T cell subset sorted from them (not recorded which). All receptors come from a man between 18 and 35 years old who had mild COVID-19 (a few samples of this study predate the infection). The sample titles of this study are shuffled in the database, so cell type and time point are left out; the donor was told from shared clones.

Only one count was recorded for this clonotype. This rearrangement joins TRBV15 to TRBJ1-1; D gene unclear. The CDR3 is 14 amino acids. The germline V gene has CDR1 LNHNV and CDR2 YYDKDF (reference sequence). V was clipped by 0 bases and J by 4 bases, with 9 bases between them. The CDR3 DNA follows: TGTGCCACCAGCAGAGATTATCGTAGCACTGAAGCTTTCTTT. This gives the protein CATSRDYRSTEAFF.

This clonotype was seen more than once but under ten times. The gene calls are TRBV2 and TRBJ2-7; maybe TRBD2 (5 bases). This CDR3 has 10 residues. CDR1 is SNHLY, CDR2 FYNNEI, per germline. Trimming stripped 5 bases from V and 6 bases from J, with 5 bases between. As DNA, the CDR3 is TGTGCCAGCAGTCGGGGCGAGCAGTACTTC. Translation: CASSRGEQYF.